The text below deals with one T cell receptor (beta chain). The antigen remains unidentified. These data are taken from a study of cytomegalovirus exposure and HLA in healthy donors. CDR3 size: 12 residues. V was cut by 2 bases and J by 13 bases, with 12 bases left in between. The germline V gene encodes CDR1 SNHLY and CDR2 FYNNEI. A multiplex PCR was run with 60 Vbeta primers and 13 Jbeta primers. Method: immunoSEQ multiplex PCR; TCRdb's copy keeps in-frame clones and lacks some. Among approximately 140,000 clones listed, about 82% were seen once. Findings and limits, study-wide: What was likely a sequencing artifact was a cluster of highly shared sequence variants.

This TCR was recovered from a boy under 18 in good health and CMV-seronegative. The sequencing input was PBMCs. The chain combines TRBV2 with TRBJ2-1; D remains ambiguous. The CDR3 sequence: CASSEYAGSQFF. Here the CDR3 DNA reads TGTGCCAGCAGTGAATATGCAGGTTCTCAGTTCTTC.